The following is a T cell receptor (beta chain) sequence with its context. Its target is unknown. Germline CDR1 reads LGHNA; CDR2 reads YSLEER. This CDR3 is 16 amino acids long. The ends lost 0 bases at V and 4 bases at J; junction bases unmatched: 7. The sample comes from a study of cytomegalovirus exposure and HLA in healthy donors. Study-level background: In a previous analysis, 117 million unique TCR beta sequences were found from 170 million or so T cells.

The study ran its PCR with 60 Vbeta and 13 Jbeta primers. Libraries were prepared by immunoSEQ multiplex PCR; TCRdb keeps only in-frame clonotypes and omits some of them. The sample includes 100,000 to 150,000 clones, about 79% of them seen just once. Study-level findings and limits: Common viral pathogens (according to a later analysis) appeared linked to several of the most significant clusters. Being productive about 87% or about 30% of the time was typical of most TCR beta V segments in an earlier analysis. In a later analysis, productive TCRs from donors in an Asian-associated ancestry cluster reportedly carried fewer N-insertions than the cohort mean.

This TCR was recovered from a man in his forties or fifties in good health and CMV-seronegative. The J gene is TRBJ2-3, the V gene TRBV4-3; TRBD2 matches 7 bases. The sample was PBMCs. CDR3 sequence: CASSQELLGGSDTQYF. The CDR3 DNA follows: TGCGCCAGCAGCCAAGAATTACTGGGGGGGTCAGATACGCAGTATTTT.